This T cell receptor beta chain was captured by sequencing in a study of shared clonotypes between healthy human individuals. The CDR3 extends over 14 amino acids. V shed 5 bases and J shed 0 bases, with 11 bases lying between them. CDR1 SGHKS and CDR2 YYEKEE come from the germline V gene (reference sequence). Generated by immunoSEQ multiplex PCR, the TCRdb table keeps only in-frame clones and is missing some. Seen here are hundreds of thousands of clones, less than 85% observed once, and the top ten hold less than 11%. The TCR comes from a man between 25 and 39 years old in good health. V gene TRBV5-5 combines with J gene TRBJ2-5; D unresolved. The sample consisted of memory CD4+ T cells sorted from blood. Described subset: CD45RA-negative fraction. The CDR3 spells CASSFERNQETQYF. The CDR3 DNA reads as TGTGCCAGCAGTTTTGAGCGTAACCAAGAGACCCAGTACTTC. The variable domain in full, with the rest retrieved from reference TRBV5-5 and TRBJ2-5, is DAGVTQSPTHLIKTRGQQVTLRCSPISGHKSVSWYQQVLGQGPQFIFQYYEKEERGRGNFPDRFSARQFPNYSSELNVNALLLGDSALYLCASSFERNQETQYFGPGTRLLVL.